This T cell receptor (beta chain) appears in the sequencing data of a study of blood T cell repertoires in COVID-19 (dated by TCRdb to the early 2020s). About the full investigation: Samples from collaborators originated in the United States, Italy and Spain and spanned both the acute and convalescent phases of COVID-19. Nearly every sample came with metadata listing a de-identified subject ID, COVID-19 status, age in years and sex. The repertoires were released in a freely available public database intended as a resource for research on the immune response to SARS-CoV-2. The material from the prospective study consisted of cDNA or gDNA derived from T cells, B-cell-depleted T cells, or PBMCs. Samples were obtained from the ongoing ImmuneRACE study (first 160 participants) and from over 1,000 subjects provided by 6 global collaborators. Where available, HLA class I and class II types were taken from metadata supplied by the sample provider and were not determined by assay-based typing. The dataset comprised deeply sampled blood TCRbeta repertoires from subjects exposed to, actively infected with, or recovered from COVID-19. The paper as a whole reports these results and caveats: The quantity of clinical and demographic metadata differed by source and by participant and was supplied without curation.

Each collaborating institution followed its own protocols to collect whole blood in K2EDTA tubes. For TCRbeta analysis, collaborator samples were shipped as frozen whole blood, as isolated PBMCs, or as DNA extracted from either sample type. TCRbeta CDR3 regions were amplified from genomic DNA using the immunoSEQ Assay, a bias-controlled multiplex PCR. The authors' pipeline ran thus. The number of nucleated cells in each sample was estimated from the amplification of reference gene primers within the assay. To quantify the absolute abundance of each unique TCRbeta CDR3 rearrangement, sequence reads were collapsed and filtered. For each sample, productive Simpson clonality was calculated as the square root of Simpson's diversity index over productive rearrangements. Held by TCRdb, this immuneACCESS table contains in-frame sequences only and omits some clones. Under half of the omission traces to an unresolved V gene where checked; the cause of the rest is unknown. V and J calls and clone size follow that table, whereas D and trimming were derived from the DNA. This sample is represented by hundreds of thousands of clones; almost 90% of them were singletons. Around 1.5% of the sample belongs to the ten largest clones.

With respect to this clone: It has no known antigen specificity. Base qualities are missing; no much larger clone stands one base away. The same CDR3 also results from other DNA sequences found in this sample.

Input material: peripheral blood. This clonotype was sampled from an elderly man with acute or convalescent COVID-19.

The CDR3 reads CASSLGPEAFF. The nucleotides read TGTGCCAGCAGTTTGGGCCCTGAAGCTTTCTTT. This sequence uses TRBV12-3 or TRBV12-4 and TRBJ1-1; there is no confident call for the D gene. The germline ends are 5 bases apart after V is trimmed by 3 bases and J by 6 bases. Including the terminal cysteine and phenylalanine, the CDR3 comprises 11 residues. The CDR3 DNA has 33 bases and is translated from base 1.